This record looks at one T cell receptor beta chain sequence and its context. Participant-reported clinical history was the basis for cohort assignment. Participants classified as exposed had met a COVID-19 case within 2 weeks before study entry. These data belong to a study of blood T cell repertoires in COVID-19. The method was immunoSEQ multiplex PCR; TCRdb's version includes in-frame clones alone and lacks a portion of them. Of around 250,000 clones in the sample, around 93% were seen once. This clonotype was obtained from a man aged 35-49 years who had been exposed to COVID-19. What was sequenced was PBMCs or T cells enriched from blood (not recorded which).

The CDR3 sequence: CASSGRTSGRNEQYF. The CDR3 nucleotides read TGCGCCAGCAGCGGGAGGACTAGCGGGAGGAACGAGCAGTACTTC. The gene calls are TRBV5-1 and TRBJ2-7, with 14 nucleotides matching TRBD2. Germline CDR1 reads SGHRS; CDR2 reads YFSETQ. The CDR3 has 15 amino acids. Trimming at V came to 4 bases and at J to 5 bases, leaving 5 bases not matched to a gene.